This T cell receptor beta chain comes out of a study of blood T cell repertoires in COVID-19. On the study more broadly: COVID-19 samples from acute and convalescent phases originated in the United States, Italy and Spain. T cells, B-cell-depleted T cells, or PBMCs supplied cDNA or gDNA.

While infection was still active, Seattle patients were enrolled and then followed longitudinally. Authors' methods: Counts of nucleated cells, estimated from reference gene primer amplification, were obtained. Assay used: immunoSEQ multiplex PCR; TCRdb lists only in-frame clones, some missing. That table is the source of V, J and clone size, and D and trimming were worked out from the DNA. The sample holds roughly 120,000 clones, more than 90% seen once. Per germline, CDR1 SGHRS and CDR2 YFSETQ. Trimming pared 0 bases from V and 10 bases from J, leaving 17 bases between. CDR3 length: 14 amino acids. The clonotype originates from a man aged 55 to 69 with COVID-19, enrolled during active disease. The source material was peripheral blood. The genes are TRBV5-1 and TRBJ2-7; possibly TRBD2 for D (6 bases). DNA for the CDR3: TGCGCCAGCAGCTTGGTCGATGTGGGGGGAGAACAGTACTTC. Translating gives CASSLVDVGGEQYF.